The subject of this entry is one T cell receptor (beta chain). As handled by the study authors: For nucleated cells, counts were estimated from reference gene primer amplification. Data came from immunoSEQ multiplex PCR; TCRdb stores just in-frame clones and leaves some out. V, J and clone size are those of that table, while D and trimming were read from the DNA. The profile shows tens of thousands of clones, more than 75% of them singletons. The data were obtained in a study of blood T cell repertoires in COVID-19. Study information: Acute-phase and convalescent COVID-19 samples originated in the United States, Italy and Spain. In each case, the material was cDNA or gDNA derived from T cells, B-cell-depleted T cells, or PBMCs.

Germline trimming cut 3 bases from V and 1 base from J; bases unmatched to any gene: 5. CDR3 length: 15 residues. The germline V gene encodes CDR1 LNHDA and CDR2 SQIVND (reference sequence). The TCR sequence derives from a human donor in a cohort sampled during active COVID-19. Sequencing was carried out using peripheral blood. The chain uses TRBV19 and TRBJ2-7; 8 nucleotides line up with TRBD1. CDR3 loop: CASSIGQGASYEQYF. CDR3 bases: TGTGCCAGTAGTATCGGGCAGGGGGCTTCCTACGAGCAGTACTTC.